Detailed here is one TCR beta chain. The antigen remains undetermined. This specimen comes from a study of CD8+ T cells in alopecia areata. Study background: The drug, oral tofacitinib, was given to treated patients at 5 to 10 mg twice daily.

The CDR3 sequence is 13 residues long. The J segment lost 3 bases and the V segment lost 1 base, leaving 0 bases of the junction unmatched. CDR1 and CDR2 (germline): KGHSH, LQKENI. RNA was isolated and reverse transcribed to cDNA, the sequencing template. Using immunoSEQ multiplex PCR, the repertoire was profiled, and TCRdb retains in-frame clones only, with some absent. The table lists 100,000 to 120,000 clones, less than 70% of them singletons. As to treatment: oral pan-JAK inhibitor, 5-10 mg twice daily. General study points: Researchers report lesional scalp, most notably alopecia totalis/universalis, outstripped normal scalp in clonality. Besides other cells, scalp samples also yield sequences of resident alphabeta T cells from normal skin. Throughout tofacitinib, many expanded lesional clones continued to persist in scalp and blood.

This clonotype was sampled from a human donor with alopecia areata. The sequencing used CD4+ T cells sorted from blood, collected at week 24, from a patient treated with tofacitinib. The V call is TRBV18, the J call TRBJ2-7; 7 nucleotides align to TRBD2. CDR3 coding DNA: TGTGCCAGCTCACCACGCGGGAGCTACGAGCAGTACTTC. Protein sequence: CASSPRGSYEQYF. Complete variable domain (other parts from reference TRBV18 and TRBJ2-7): NAGVMQNPRHLVRRRGQEARLRCSPMKGHSHVYWYRQLPEEGLKFMVYLQKENIIDESGMPKERFSAEFPKEGPSILRIQQVVRGDSAAYFCASSPRGSYEQYFGPGTRLTVT.